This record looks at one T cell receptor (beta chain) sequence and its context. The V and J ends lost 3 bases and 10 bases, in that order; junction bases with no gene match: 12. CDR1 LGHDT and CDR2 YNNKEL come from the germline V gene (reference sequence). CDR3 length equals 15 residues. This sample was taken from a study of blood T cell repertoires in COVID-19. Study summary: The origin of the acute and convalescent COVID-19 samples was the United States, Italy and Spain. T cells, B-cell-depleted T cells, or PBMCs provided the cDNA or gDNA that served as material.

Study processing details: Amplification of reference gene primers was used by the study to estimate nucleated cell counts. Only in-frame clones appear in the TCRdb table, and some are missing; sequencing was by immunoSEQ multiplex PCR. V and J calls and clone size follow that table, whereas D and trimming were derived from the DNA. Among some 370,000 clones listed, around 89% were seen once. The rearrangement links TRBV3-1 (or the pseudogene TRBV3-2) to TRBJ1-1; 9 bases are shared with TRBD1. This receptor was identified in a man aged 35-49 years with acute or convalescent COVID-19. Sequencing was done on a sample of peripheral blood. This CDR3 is CASSQGAGTGRPAFF. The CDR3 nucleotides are TGTGCCAGCAGCCAGGGTGCCGGGACAGGGAGGCCAGCTTTCTTT.